This entry concerns a single T cell receptor (beta chain). Its target is unknown. The same CDR3 also results from other DNA sequences found in this sample. The time point here: week 35, safety follow-up. Doses consisted of 300 ug of mutant IDH1 20-mer peptide each, paired with topical imiquimod. Administration of eight vaccinations to patients took place in weeks 1, 3, 5, 7, 11, 15, 19, 23. V was cut by 6 bases and J by 4 bases, with 9 bases left in between. CDR3 size: 12 residues. In germline, CDR1 is LGHNA, CDR2 YNFKEQ. The sample comes from a study of a mutant IDH1 vaccine in newly diagnosed glioma. The overall study: Vaccination began 4-6 weeks post radiotherapy alone, or with temozolomide cycles.

Sequencing used immunoSEQ multiplex PCR; TCRdb keeps in-frame clones, though not all of them. The table shows under 50,000 clones, with around 90% occurring only once. The input for sequencing was PBMCs, taken from a glioma patient whose treatment included an IDH1 peptide vaccine. This chain connects TRBV4-2 to TRBJ1-2, with D perhaps matching TRBD1 (6 bases). This clonotype was obtained from a woman between 40 and 55 years old with glioma. Written as DNA, the CDR3 is TGTGCCAGCAGTCAGGACAGCTATGGCTACACCTTC. Translation gives CASSQDSYGYTF.